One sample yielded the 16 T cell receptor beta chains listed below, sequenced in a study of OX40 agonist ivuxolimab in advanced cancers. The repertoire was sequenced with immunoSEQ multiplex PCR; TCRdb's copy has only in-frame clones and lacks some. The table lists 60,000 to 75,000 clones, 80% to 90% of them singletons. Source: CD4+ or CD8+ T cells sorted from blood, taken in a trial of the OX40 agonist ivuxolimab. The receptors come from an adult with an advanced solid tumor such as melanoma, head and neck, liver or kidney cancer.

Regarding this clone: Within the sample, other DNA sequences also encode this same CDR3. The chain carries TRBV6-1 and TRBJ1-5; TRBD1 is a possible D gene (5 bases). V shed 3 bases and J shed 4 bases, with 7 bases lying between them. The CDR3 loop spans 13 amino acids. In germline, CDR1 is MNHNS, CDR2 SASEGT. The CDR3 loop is CASSDRENQPQHF. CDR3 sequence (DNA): TGTGCCAGCAGTGACAGGGAGAATCAGCCCCAGCATTTT.

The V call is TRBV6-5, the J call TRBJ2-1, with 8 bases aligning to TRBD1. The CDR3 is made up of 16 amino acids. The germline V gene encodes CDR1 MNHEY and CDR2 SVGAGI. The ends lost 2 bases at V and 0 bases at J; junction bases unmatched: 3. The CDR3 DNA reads TGTGCCAGCAGTTACCAGGGGGCTAGCTCCTACAATGAGCAGTTCTTC. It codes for CASSYQGASSYNEQFF.

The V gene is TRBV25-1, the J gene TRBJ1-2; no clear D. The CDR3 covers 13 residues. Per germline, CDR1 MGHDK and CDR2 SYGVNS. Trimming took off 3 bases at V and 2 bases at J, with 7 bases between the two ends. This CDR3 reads CASSEEGNYGYTF. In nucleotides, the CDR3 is TGTGCCAGCAGTGAGGAGGGAAACTATGGCTACACCTTC.

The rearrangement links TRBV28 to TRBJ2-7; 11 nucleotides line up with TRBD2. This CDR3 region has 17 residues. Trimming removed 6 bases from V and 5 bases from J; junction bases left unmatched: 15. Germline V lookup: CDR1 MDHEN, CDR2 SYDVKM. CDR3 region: CASSPLNSGRARDEQYF. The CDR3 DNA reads TGTGCCAGCAGCCCACTAAATAGCGGGAGGGCCCGGGACGAGCAGTACTTC.

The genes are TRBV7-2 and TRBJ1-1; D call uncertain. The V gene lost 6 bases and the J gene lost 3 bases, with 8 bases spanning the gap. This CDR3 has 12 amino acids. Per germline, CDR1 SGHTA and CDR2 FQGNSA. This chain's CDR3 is CASSQDYTEAFF. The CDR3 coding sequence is TGTGCCAGCAGTCAAGACTACACTGAAGCTTTCTTT.

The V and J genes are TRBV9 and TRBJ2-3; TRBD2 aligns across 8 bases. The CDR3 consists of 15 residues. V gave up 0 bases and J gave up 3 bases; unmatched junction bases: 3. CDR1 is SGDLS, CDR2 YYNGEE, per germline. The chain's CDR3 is CASSVVSGRTDTQYF. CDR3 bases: TGTGCCAGCAGCGTAGTAAGCGGGAGAACAGATACGCAGTATTTT.

The CDR3 region is CASSLARGATMNTEAFF. As DNA, the CDR3 is TGCGCCAGCAGCTTGGCTCGGGGCGCGACCATGAACACTGAAGCTTTCTTT. The rearrangement uses TRBV5-1 and TRBJ1-1; tentatively, D is TRBD1 (5 bases). Looked up from germline, CDR1 is SGHRS and CDR2 is YFSETQ. The CDR3 is made up of 17 amino acids. V was clipped by 0 bases and J by 0 bases, with 15 bases between them.

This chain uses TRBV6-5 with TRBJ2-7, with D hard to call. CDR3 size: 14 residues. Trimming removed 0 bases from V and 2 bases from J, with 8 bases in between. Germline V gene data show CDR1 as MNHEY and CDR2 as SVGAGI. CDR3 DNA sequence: TGTGCCAGCAGTTACTCGGCAGCCGCCTACGAGCAGTACTTC. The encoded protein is CASSYSAAAYEQYF.

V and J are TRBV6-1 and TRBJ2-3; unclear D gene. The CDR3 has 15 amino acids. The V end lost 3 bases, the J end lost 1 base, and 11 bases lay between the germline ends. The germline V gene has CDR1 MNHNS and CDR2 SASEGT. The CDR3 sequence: CASSDSVTGTDTQYF. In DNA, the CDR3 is TGTGCCAGCAGTGATTCGGTAACTGGCACAGATACGCAGTATTTT.

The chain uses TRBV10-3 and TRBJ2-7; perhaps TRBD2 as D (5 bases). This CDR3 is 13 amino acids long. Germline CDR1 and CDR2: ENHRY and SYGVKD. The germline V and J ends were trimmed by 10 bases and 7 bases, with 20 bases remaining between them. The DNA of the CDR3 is TGTGCCACTCTTGCAGGCGCGTCGGGGGAGCAGTACTTC. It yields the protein CATLAGASGEQYF.

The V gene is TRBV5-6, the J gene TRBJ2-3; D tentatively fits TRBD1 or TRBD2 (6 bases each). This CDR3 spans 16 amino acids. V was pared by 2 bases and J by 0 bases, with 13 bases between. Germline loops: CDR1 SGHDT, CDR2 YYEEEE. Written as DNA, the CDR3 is TGTGCCAGCAGCTTAGAACGGGGGACAAGCACAGATACGCAGTATTTT. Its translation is CASSLERGTSTDTQYF.

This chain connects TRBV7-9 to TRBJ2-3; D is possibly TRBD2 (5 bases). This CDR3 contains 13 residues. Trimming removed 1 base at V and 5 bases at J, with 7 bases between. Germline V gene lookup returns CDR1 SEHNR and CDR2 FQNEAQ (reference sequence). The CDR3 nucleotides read TGTGCCAGCAGCTTAGGGGCGGGAGATACGCAGTATTTT. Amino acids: CASSLGAGDTQYF.

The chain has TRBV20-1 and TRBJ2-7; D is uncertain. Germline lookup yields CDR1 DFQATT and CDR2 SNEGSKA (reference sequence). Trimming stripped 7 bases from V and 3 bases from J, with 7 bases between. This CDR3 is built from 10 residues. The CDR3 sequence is CSVQDYEQYF. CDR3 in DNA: TGCAGTGTTCAGGACTACGAGCAGTACTTC.

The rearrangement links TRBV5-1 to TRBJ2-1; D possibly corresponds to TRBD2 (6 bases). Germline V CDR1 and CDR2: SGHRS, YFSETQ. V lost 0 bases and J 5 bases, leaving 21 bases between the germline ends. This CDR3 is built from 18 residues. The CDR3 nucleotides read TGCGCCAGCAGCTTGGGTGGATTCGGGACTGGACCCCACAATGAGCAGTTCTTC. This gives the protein CASSLGGFGTGPHNEQFF.

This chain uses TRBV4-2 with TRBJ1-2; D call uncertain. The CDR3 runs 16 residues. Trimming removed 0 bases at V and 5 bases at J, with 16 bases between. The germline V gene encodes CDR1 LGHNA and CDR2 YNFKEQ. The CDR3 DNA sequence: TGTGCCAGCAGCCAAGATCGAGGGATTACCGATTATGGCTACACCTTC. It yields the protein CASSQDRGITDYGYTF.

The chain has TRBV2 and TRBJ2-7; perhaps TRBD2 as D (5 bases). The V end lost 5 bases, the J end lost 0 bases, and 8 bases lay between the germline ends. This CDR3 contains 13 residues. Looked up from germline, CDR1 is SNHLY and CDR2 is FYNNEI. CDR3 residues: CASSPTSSYEQYF. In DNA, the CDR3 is TGTGCCAGCAGTCCTACTAGCTCCTACGAGCAGTACTTC.